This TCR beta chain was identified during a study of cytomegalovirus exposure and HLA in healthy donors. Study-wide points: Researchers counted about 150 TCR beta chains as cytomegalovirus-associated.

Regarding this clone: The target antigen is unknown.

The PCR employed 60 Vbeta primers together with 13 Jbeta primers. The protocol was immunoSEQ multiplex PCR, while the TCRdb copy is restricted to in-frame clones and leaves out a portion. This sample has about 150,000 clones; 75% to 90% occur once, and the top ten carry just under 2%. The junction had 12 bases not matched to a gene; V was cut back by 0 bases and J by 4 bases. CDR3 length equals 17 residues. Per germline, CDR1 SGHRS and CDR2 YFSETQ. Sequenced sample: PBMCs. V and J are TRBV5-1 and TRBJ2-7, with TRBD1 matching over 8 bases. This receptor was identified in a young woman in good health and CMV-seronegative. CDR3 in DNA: TGCGCCAGCAGCTTGGCAATACTGGACAGGGCCGGATACGAGCAGTACTTC. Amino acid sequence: CASSLAILDRAGYEQYF.